This TCR beta chain was documented in a study of T cells in localized non-small cell lung cancer. Regarding the study as a whole: A median of 57 clones ranked among the top 100 in tumor appeared in adjacent lung. Uninvolved adjacent lung had higher T cell clonality than tumor and all other tissues.

The CDR3 has 18 amino acids. V was shortened by 5 bases and J by 5 bases, with 22 bases between the two germline ends. In regard to this clone: The target antigen is unknown.

Data came from immunoSEQ multiplex PCR; TCRdb stores just in-frame clones and leaves some out. The data contain about 57,000 clones, 90% to 95% of them singletons. The chain joins TRBV23-1 to TRBJ2-6; no clear D gene. TRBV23-1 has ORF status, its function being uncertain. The source of this sequence is a man between 40 and 69 years old with stage I lung adenocarcinoma. The material sequenced was peripheral blood, taken before any cancer treatment. CDR3 DNA sequence: TGCGCCAGCAGTACGGTTCGGCTACAACAAAGTCGGGCCAACGTCCTGACTTTC. Encoded protein: CASSTVRLQQSRANVLTF.